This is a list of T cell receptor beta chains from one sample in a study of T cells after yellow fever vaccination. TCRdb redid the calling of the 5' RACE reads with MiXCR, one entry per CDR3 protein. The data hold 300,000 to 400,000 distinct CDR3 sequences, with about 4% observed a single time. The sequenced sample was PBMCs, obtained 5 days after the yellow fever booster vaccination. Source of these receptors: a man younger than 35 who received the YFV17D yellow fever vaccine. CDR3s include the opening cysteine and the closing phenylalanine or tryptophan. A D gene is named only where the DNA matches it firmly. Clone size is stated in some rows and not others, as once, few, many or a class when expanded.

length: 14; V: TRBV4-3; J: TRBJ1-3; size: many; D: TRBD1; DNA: TGCGCCAGCAGCCAGGACAGGGGGCTTAACACCATATATTTT; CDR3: CASSQDRGLNTIYF
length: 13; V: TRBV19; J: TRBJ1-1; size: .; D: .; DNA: TGTGCCAGTAGCATAGGGGGGGGACTCGGCGCTTTCTTT; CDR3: CASSIGGGLGAFF
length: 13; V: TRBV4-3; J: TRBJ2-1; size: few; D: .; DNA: TGCGCCAGCAGCAGATATACGACCAATGAGCAGTTCTTC; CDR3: CASSRYTTNEQFF
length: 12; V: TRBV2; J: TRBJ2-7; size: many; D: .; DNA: TGTGCCAGCATTTTTGAAACCTACGAGCAGTACTTC; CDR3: CASIFETYEQYF
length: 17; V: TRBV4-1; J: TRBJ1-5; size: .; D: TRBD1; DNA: TGCGCCAGCAGCCAAGGTATCCTGGACAGGGTCAATCAGCCCCAGCATTTT; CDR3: CASSQGILDRVNQPQHF
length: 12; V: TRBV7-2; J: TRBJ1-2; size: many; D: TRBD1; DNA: TGTGCCAGCAACGGACAGGACTATGGCTACACCTTC; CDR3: CASNGQDYGYTF
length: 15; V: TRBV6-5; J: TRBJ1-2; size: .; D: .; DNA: TGTGCCAGCAGTTCCGAAGCAGGAACTAACTATGGCTACACCTTC; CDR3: CASSSEAGTNYGYTF
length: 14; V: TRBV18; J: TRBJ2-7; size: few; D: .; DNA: TGTGCCAGCTCACCTCGGGACGGAGGCTACGAGCAGTACTTC; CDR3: CASSPRDGGYEQYF
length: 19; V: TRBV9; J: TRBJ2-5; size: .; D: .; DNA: TGTGCCAGCAGCGTAGGTTTCAGGGAGTCGGATAGTTGGCGAGAGACCCAGTACTTC; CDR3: CASSVGFRESDSWRETQYF
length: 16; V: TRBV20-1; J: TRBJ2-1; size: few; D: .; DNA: TGCAGTGCTGGATTGTTCAAGCGGAGCTCCTACAATGAGCAGTTCTTC; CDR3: CSAGLFKRSSYNEQFF
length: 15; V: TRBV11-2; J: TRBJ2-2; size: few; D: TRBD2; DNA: TGTGCCAGCAGCTCACGACTAGCCACCACCGGGGAGCTGTTTTTT; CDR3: CASSSRLATTGELFF
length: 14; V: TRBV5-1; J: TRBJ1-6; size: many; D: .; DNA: TGCGCCAGCAGCTTGCCGGGGACCAATTCACCCCTCCACTTT; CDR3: CASSLPGTNSPLHF
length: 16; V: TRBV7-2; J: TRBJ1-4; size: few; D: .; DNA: TGTGCCAGCAGCTTAAGCTTTGTGGGGTATCGGGAAAAACTGTTTTTT; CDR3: CASSLSFVGYREKLFF
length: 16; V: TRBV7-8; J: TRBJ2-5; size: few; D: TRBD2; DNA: TGTGCCAGCAGTCTTAGTGCTAGCGGGGGGGCCAGGACCCAGTACTTC; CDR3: CASSLSASGGARTQYF
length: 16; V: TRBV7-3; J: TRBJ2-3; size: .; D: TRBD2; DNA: TGTGCCAGCAGCCCAGGGACTAGCGGGGGCCGGGATACGCAGTATTTT; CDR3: CASSPGTSGGRDTQYF
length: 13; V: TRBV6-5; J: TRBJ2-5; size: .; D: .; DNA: TGTGCCAGCAGCCCCGGGGGCCTCGTGACCCAGTACTTC; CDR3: CASSPGGLVTQYF
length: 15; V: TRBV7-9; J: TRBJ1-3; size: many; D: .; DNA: TGTGCCAGCAGCCCCGTCCGGGGGGCTGGAAACACCATATATTTT; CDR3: CASSPVRGAGNTIYF
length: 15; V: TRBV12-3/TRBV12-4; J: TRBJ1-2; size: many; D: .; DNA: TGTGCCAGCAGTTTACGGAGGCAGTTCGACTATGGCTACACCTTC; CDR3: CASSLRRQFDYGYTF
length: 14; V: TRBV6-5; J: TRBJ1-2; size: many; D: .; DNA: TGTGCCAGCAGTTACTCGAGTCGGCTCGACGGCTACACCTTC; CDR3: CASSYSSRLDGYTF
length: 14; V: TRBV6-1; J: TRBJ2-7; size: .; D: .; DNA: TGTGCCAGCAGTGAATCTCCGTTCCTGGTCGAGCAGTACTTC; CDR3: CASSESPFLVEQYF
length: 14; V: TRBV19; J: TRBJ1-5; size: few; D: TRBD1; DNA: TGTGCCAGTAGACGGGACAGGGGAAATCAGCCCCAGCATTTT; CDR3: CASRRDRGNQPQHF
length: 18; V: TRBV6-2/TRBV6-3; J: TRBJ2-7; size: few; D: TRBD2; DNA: TGTGCCAGCAGTTACAAACTAGCGGTTACGTCCTACTCCTACGAGCAGTACTTC; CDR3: CASSYKLAVTSYSYEQYF
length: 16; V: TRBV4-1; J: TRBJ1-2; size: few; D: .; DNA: TGCGCCAGCAGCCAAGAGTCCAGGGTAGCTAACTATGGCTACACCTTC; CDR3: CASSQESRVANYGYTF
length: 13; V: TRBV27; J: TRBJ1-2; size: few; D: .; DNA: TGTGCCAGCAGTTTAAGCAGGGCGGATCGCTACACCTTC; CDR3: CASSLSRADRYTF
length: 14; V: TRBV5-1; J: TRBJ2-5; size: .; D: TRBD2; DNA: TGCGCCAGCAGCTCACCGGGACTAGAAGAGACCCAGTACTTC; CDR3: CASSSPGLEETQYF
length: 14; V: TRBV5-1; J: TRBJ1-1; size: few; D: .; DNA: TGCGCCAGCAGCTTGTTCATGGGGAACACTGAAGCTTTCTTT; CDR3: CASSLFMGNTEAFF
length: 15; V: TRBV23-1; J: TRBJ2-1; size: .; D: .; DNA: TGCGCCAGCAGTCAAGAGGGGTTCCTCTACAATGAGCAGTTCTTC; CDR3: CASSQEGFLYNEQFF
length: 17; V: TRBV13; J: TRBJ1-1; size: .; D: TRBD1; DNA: TGTGCCAGCAGCTTGACGGGACAGGGCTCCCTGCGGGCTGAAGCTTTCTTT; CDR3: CASSLTGQGSLRAEAFF
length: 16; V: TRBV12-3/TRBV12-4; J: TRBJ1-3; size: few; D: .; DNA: TGTGCCAGCAGTTTGTCGTTGCGGTTCTCTGGAAACACCATATATTTT; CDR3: CASSLSLRFSGNTIYF
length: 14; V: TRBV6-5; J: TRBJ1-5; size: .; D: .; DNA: TGTGCCAGCAGCGAAGGGACCGGGGCCCAGCCCCAGCATTTT; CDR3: CASSEGTGAQPQHF
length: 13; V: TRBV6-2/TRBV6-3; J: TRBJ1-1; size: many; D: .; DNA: TGTGCCAGCAGTGACCCCGACAAGGAGGAAGCTTTCTTT; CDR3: CASSDPDKEEAFF
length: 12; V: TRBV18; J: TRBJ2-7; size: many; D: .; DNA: TGTGCCAGCTCACCCGGAACCTACGAGCAGTACTTC; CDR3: CASSPGTYEQYF
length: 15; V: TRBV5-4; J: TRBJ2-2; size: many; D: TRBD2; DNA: TGTGCCAGCAGCTTCGGGGGGGCGGACACCGGGGAGCTGTTTTTT; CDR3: CASSFGGADTGELFF
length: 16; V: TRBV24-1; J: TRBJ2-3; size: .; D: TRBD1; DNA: TGTGCCACCAGTGGTACAGGGGCTAGTAGCACAGATACGCAGTATTTT; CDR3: CATSGTGASSTDTQYF
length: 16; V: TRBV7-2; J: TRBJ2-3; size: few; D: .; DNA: TGTGCCAGCAGCTCCGTCAGGGGGGGGGGCACAGATACGCAGTATTTT; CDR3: CASSSVRGGGTDTQYF
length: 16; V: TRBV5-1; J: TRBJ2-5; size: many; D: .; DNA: TGCGCCAGCAGCGGGATAATCTACGGTAATCAAGAGACCCAGTACTTC; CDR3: CASSGIIYGNQETQYF
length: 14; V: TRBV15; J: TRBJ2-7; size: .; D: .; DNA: TGTGCCACCAGCAGAGATCGGCGGGGACACGAGCAGTACTTC; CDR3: CATSRDRRGHEQYF
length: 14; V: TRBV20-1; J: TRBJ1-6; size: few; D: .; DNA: TGCAGTGCTAGAGATGACAGAATCTATTCACCCCTCCACTTT; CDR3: CSARDDRIYSPLHF
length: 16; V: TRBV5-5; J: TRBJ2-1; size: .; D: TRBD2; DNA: TGTGCCAGCAGCTTTTCCTTCAGCGGGGGATGGAATGAGCAGTTCTTC; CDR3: CASSFSFSGGWNEQFF
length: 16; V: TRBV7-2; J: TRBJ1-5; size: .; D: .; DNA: TGTGCCAGCAGCTCCCAACCCCACGGGGGCGGTCAGCCCCAGCATTTT; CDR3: CASSSQPHGGGQPQHF
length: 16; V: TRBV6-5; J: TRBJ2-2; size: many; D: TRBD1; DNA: TGTGCCAGCAAAAGACAGGGGAACCATAACACCGGGGAGCTGTTTTTT; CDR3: CASKRQGNHNTGELFF
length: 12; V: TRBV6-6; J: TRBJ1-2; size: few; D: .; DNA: TGTGCCAGCAGACAGGGTACTTCTGGCTACACCTTC; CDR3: CASRQGTSGYTF
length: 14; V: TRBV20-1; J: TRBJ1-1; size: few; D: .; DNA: TGCAGTGCTAGCAGCCATTCCATGAACACTGAAGCTTTCTTT; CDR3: CSASSHSMNTEAFF
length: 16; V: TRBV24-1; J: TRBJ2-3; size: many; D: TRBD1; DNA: TGTGCCACCAGTGTCTCGACAGGGAGTTTCACAGATACGCAGTATTTT; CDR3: CATSVSTGSFTDTQYF
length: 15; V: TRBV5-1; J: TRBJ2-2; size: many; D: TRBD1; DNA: TGCGCCAGCAGCCGGGGACAGGGGGTATCCGGGGAGCTGTTTTTT; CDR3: CASSRGQGVSGELFF
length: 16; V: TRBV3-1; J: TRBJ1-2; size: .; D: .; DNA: TGTGCCAGCAGGGCTTCGACACGGACAATTAACTATGGCTACACCTTC; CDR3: CASRASTRTINYGYTF
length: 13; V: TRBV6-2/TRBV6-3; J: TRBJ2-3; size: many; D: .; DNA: TGTGCCAGCAGTTATACCCGACAGGATACGCAGTATTTT; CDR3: CASSYTRQDTQYF
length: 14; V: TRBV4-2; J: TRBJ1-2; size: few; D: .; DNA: TGTGCCAGCAGCCTAGCCAATTCGGGGGGTGGCTACACCTTC; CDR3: CASSLANSGGGYTF
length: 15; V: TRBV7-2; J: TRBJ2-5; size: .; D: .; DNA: TGTGCCAGCAGCCCCCGGTTCCTCGGTGGAGAGACCCAGTACTTC; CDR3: CASSPRFLGGETQYF
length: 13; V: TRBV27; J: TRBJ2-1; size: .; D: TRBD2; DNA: TGTGCCAGCAGTTTTACCCCGGGAGGCGAGCAGTTCTTC; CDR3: CASSFTPGGEQFF
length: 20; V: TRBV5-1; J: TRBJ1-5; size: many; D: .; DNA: TGCGCCAGCAGCCCTAATACAAAGAAGCCTACCCGCCTTAGCAATCAGCCCCAGCATTTT; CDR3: CASSPNTKKPTRLSNQPQHF
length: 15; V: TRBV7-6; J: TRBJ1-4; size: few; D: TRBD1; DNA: TGTGCCAGCAGCAAAGCCGGGACAGAGAATGAAAAACTGTTTTTT; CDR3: CASSKAGTENEKLFF
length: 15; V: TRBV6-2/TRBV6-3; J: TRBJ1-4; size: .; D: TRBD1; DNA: TGTGCCAGCAGTTACCTCGGGACAGGGCGTGAAAAACTGTTTTTT; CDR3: CASSYLGTGREKLFF
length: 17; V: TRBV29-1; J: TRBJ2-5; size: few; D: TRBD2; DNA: TGCAGCGTCCCCAGGTGGACTAGCGGGGGGGCTGTGGAGACCCAGTACTTC; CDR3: CSVPRWTSGGAVETQYF
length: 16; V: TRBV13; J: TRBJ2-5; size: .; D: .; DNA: TGTGCCAGCAGCTTAACCCGGGACACAGTTCAAGAGACCCAGTACTTC; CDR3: CASSLTRDTVQETQYF
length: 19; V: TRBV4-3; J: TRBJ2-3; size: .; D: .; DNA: TGCGCCAGCAGCCAAGATGGGATAGGGGGGGGGGCCCTGACAGATACGCAGTATTTT; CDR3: CASSQDGIGGGALTDTQYF
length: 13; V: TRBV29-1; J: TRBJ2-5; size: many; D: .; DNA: TGCAGCGCCCGAGGGCTAGCAGGCGAGACCCAGTACTTC; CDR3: CSARGLAGETQYF
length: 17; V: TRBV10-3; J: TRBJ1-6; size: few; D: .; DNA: TGTGCCATCAGTGAGCCCCGGGGGCGCTCCTATAATTCACCCCTCCACTTT; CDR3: CAISEPRGRSYNSPLHF
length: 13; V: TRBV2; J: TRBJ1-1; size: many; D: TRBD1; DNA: TGTGCCAGCGGGACAGGGCTCAACACTGAAGCTTTCTTT; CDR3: CASGTGLNTEAFF